This T cell receptor (beta chain) is drawn from a study of identifying expanded T cells in peripheral blood. Study results and caveats: Differentially abundant clones: roughly 1.2 between replicates, roughly 16 at about two weeks, around 20 at four.

Trimming cost V 5 bases and J 8 bases, with 16 bases left between them. Per the germline V gene, CDR1 is SGHTA and CDR2 is FQGNSA. The CDR3 loop spans 14 amino acids. Regarding this clone: Its antigen remains unidentified.

Profiling relied on immunoSEQ multiplex PCR, and the TCRdb table lists in-frame clones only, not all of them. The table has approximately 90,000 clones, around 84% seen once; the top ten hold 4% to 5.5%. The sequenced sample was blood. The rearrangement links TRBV7-2 to TRBJ1-5; tentative D call: TRBD1 (5 bases). The origin of this receptor is a person aged 18 to 75 in good health. CDR3 DNA sequence: TGTGCCAGCAGCACGGGGGGTTCGCGAGAGCCCCAGCATTTT. It codes for CASSTGGSREPQHF.